A single sample is the source of the 18 T cell receptor beta chains below, sequenced in a study of spatial heterogeneity in lung cancer. As for time point: blood at routine non-recurrence follow-up after resection. MiXCR, applied by TCRdb to the 5' RACE reads, yields one record per CDR3 protein. The table records around 100,000 distinct CDR3 sequences, less than 14% of them present only once. The sequencing used PBMCs, collected at follow-up. All receptors derive from a female donor with early-stage non-small cell lung cancer.

The chain is built from TRBV12-3 or TRBV12-4 and TRBJ1-1, with 8 bases fitting TRBD1. This CDR3 has 14 residues. V lost 6 bases to trimming and J lost 5 bases; unmatched junction nucleotides: 8. DNA for the CDR3: TGTGCCAGCAGCTCACAGGGGGTAAGGACTGAAGCTTTCTTT. Translating it yields CASSSQGVRTEAFF.

This clonotype appeared many times. The V and J genes are TRBV10-3 and TRBJ2-1; 7 bases map to TRBD1. The junction had 3 bases not matched to a gene; V was cut back by 6 bases and J by 7 bases. CDR3 size: 12 residues. Germline assignment: CDR1 ENHRY and CDR2 SYGVKD. The CDR3 sequence: CAIRGTANEQFF. Here the CDR3 DNA reads TGTGCCATCAGGGGGACAGCTAATGAGCAGTTCTTC.

In regard to this clonotype: Germline and junction disagree at one end, which may indicate a read error. J is TRBJ2-3 and V is TRBV5-5; 10 positions match TRBD2. The CDR3 is 16 residues long. Germline assignment: CDR1 SGHKS and CDR2 YYEKEE (reference sequence). This chain's CDR3 is CVSSLAPSGSADTQYF. In DNA form, the CDR3 reads TGTGTCAGCAGCTTGGCCCCTAGCGGGAGTGCAGATACGCAGTATTTT.

This clonotype was detected many times. This chain joins TRBV20-1 and TRBJ2-7, with a possible D match to TRBD2 (5 bases). The V end was cut by 7 bases, the J end by 0 bases, with 16 bases between. Germline V gene sequence: CDR1 DFQATT, CDR2 SNEGSKA (reference sequence). This CDR3 has 14 residues. The CDR3 DNA is TGCAGTGTGGAGGACTGGCGGAGCTCCTACGAGCAGTACTTC. It codes for CSVEDWRSSYEQYF.

In its sample, this clonotype was seen a few times. V gene TRBV4-1 combines with J gene TRBJ2-6; no firm D call. This CDR3 has 18 residues. The V end was cut by 0 bases, the J end by 4 bases, with 16 bases between. CDR1 is MGHRA and CDR2 is YSYEKL in the germline V gene. The CDR3 sequence is CASSQDATTPRGANVLTF. DNA of the CDR3: TGCGCCAGCAGCCAAGATGCGACAACCCCTAGGGGGGCCAACGTCCTGACTTTC.

This clonotype appeared a single time. V is TRBV7-2 and J is TRBJ2-3; TRBD2 aligns across 11 bases. Germline V gene data show CDR1 as SGHTA and CDR2 as FQGNSA. The CDR3 sequence is 18 residues long. Trimming at V came to 3 bases and at J to 1 base, leaving 9 bases not matched to a gene. The CDR3 reads CASSFKTSGSFGTDTQYF. CDR3 nucleotide sequence: TGTGCCAGCAGCTTCAAAACTAGCGGGAGTTTTGGCACAGATACGCAGTATTTT.

The sample holds many counts of this clonotype. The CDR3 loop is CASSPDRGTSEAFF. In DNA form, the CDR3 reads TGTGCCAGCTCACCGGACAGGGGAACTTCCGAAGCTTTCTTT. V usage is TRBV18 and J usage is TRBJ1-1; TRBD1 agrees at 9 bases. Trimming removed 3 bases from V and 8 bases from J; junction bases left unmatched: 7. Germline loops: CDR1 KGHSH, CDR2 LQKENI. There are 14 residues in the CDR3. Based on the CDR3 plus reference TRBV18 and TRBJ1-1, the full variable domain is NAGVMQNPRHLVRRRGQEARLRCSPMKGHSHVYWYRQLPEEGLKFMVYLQKENIIDESGMPKERFSAEFPKEGPSILRIQQVVRGDSAAYFCASSPDRGTSEAFFGQGTRLTVV.

The J gene is TRBJ1-1, the V gene TRBV11-2; D is possibly TRBD1 (5 bases). Germline V gene data show CDR1 as SGHAT and CDR2 as FQNNGV. V was clipped by 5 bases and J by 0 bases, with 19 bases between them. The CDR3 spans 17 residues. The CDR3 DNA reads TGTGCCAGCAGCCCACGGCGCCCAGGGACCATGAACACTGAAGCTTTCTTT. Translation: CASSPRRPGTMNTEAFF.

The chain uses TRBV27 and TRBJ1-3, with D uncertain. V shed 5 bases and J shed 0 bases, with 14 bases lying between them. CDR3 length: 16 amino acids. Germline lookup yields CDR1 MNHEY and CDR2 SMNVEV (reference sequence). The CDR3 spells CASSPDSYRSGNTIYF. CDR3 in DNA: TGTGCCAGCAGTCCCGACTCTTACCGCTCTGGAAACACCATATATTTT.

In this sample, this clonotype turned up a few times. The J gene is TRBJ2-1, the V gene TRBV9; 7 positions match TRBD1. Germline V gene data show CDR1 as SGDLS and CDR2 as YYNGEE. The CDR3 runs 14 residues. Germline trimming cut 3 bases from V and 2 bases from J; bases unmatched to any gene: 2. The CDR3 region is CASSETGPYNEQFF. The CDR3 DNA follows: TGTGCCAGCAGCGAGACAGGGCCCTACAATGAGCAGTTCTTC.

This clonotype was seen repeatedly, ten times or more. The J gene is TRBJ2-3, the V gene TRBV7-6; perhaps TRBD2 as D (7 bases). The CDR3 spans 15 residues. V lost 3 bases and J lost 1, with 11 bases in between. Germline V gene lookup returns CDR1 SGHVS and CDR2 FNYEAQ. CDR3: CASSLGGPRTDTQYF. CDR3 nucleotide sequence: TGTGCCAGCAGCTTGGGGGGGCCACGCACAGATACGCAGTATTTT.

This clonotype appeared a few times. The gene calls are TRBV2 and TRBJ2-4; D tentatively reads TRBD1 or TRBD2 (6 bases each). The CDR3 sequence is 15 residues long. With 7 bases removed from V and 8 bases from J, the gap between germline ends came to 21 bases. Germline CDR1 SNHLY, CDR2 FYNNEI. The CDR3 DNA reads TGTGCCAGCAAAGAAGGGGGGCTAGCGTTACACATTCAGTACTTC. It yields the protein CASKEGGLALHIQYF. The whole variable domain, remainder taken from reference TRBV2 and TRBJ2-4, is EPEVTQTPSHQVTQMGQEVILRCVPISNHLYFYWYRQILGQKVEFLVSFYNNEISEKSEIFDDQFSVERPDGSNFTLKIRSTKLEDSAMYFCASKEGGLALHIQYFGAGTRLSVL.

This chain connects TRBV12-5 to TRBJ1-4; D is undetermined. The CDR3 has 15 residues. V was cut by 1 base and J by 7 bases, with 13 bases left in between. CDR1 and CDR2 (germline): LGHNT, FRNRAP. For the CDR3, the DNA is TGTGCTAGTGGTTTGGCAGCCCTCTCAGTTGAAAAACTGTTTTTT. Translation: CASGLAALSVEKLFF.

The chain couples TRBV7-2 to TRBJ2-1, with TRBD2 identical over 8 bases. The V and J ends lost 0 bases and 2 bases, in that order; junction bases with no gene match: 6. Germline V gene lookup returns CDR1 SGHTA and CDR2 FQGNSA. This CDR3 spans 17 amino acids. CDR3 nucleotides: TGTGCCAGCAGCTTAGCGCATGCGGGAGGACCCTACAATGAGCAGTTCTTC. This translates into CASSLAHAGGPYNEQFF.

This clonotype was recorded a few times. The J gene is TRBJ1-3, the V gene TRBV9; TRBD1 might be the D (5 bases). Germline V gene data show CDR1 as SGDLS and CDR2 as YYNGEE. Trimming shortened V by 0 bases and J by 0 bases, and 10 bases separated the two germline ends. The CDR3 consists of 16 residues. CDR3 DNA: TGTGCCAGCAGCGTAGGAGGGACGGTCTCTGGAAACACCATATATTTT. It yields the protein CASSVGGTVSGNTIYF.

This clonotype has more than one count but fewer than ten. The J gene is TRBJ2-7, the V gene TRBV10-2; no firm D call. V was pared by 4 bases and J by 4 bases, with 5 bases between. Looked up from germline, CDR1 is WSHSY and CDR2 is SAAADI. The length of the CDR3 is 11 residues. This CDR3 is CASSGSYEQYV. DNA for the CDR3: TGCGCCAGCAGTGGCTCTTACGAGCAGTACGTC.

The chain recombines TRBV24-1 with TRBJ2-2; TRBD1 aligns across 11 bases. The CDR3 sequence is 17 residues long. With 4 bases clipped from V and 7 bases from J, the junction kept 10 bases outside the gene matches. CDR1 is KGHDR, CDR2 SFDVKD, per germline. The CDR3 DNA reads as TGTGCCACCAGTGACCGGACCCCGGGACAGGGGGTCGGGGAGCTGTTTTTT. Its protein is CATSDRTPGQGVGELFF.

A few counts support this clonotype. The rearrangement uses TRBV5-1 and TRBJ2-7; 7 bases are a match to TRBD2. V shed 2 bases, J shed 1 base, and the junction held 3 bases outside the gene matches. The CDR3 sequence is 14 residues long. Germline CDR1 and CDR2: SGHRS and YFSETQ. CDR3 nucleotides: TGCGCCAGCAGCTTCGACGGGAGGTCCTACGAGCAGTACTTC. Its protein product is CASSFDGRSYEQYF.